A selection of T cell receptor beta chains follows, all from one sample in a study of memory CD4+ T cells and cytomegalovirus serostatus. Method: immunoSEQ multiplex PCR; TCRdb's copy keeps in-frame clones and lacks some. The sample lists tens of thousands of clones; more than 75% were seen once. Sequencing used memory CD4+ T cells from blood. The receptors derive from an adult in good health and CMV-seronegative. The CDR3 runs from the conserved cysteine through the conserved F or W. A D gene is named only where the DNA matches it firmly. For some rows the clone size is stated as once, few or many, or as a class when expanded; others skip it.

v_call	j_call	d_call	clone_size	cdr3_nt	cdr3_aa
TRBV4-1	TRBJ2-7	NA	once	TGCGCCAGCAGCCAAGAGGGTTCGGGGCCGACCTACGAGCAGTACTTC	CASSQEGSGPTYEQYF
TRBV10-3	TRBJ1-1	TRBD1	NA	TGTGCCATCAGTGGCCGGACAGGGGGCACTGAAGCTTTCTTT	CAISGRTGGTEAFF
TRBV6-1	TRBJ1-5	TRBD1	NA	TGTGCCAGCAGGGGGACAGGGGCCGGCAATCAGCCCCAGCATTTT	CASRGTGAGNQPQHF
TRBV25-1	TRBJ1-1	NA	NA	TGTGCCACCTTAGGACCCCGGAACACTGAAGCTTTCTTT	CATLGPRNTEAFF
TRBV25-1	TRBJ1-2	TRBD1	once	TGTGCCAGCAGGGAGACAGGGGGGGACTCTGGCTACACCTTC	CASRETGGDSGYTF
TRBV10-3	TRBJ2-7	NA	NA	TGTGCCATCAGTCCTGGGTACGAGCAGTACTTC	CAISPGYEQYF
TRBV5-6	TRBJ1-2	TRBD1	NA	TGTGCCAGCAGCCCGGGACAGGGGGGCGGCTATGGCTACACCTTC	CASSPGQGGGYGYTF
TRBV18	TRBJ1-1	TRBD1	NA	TGTGCCAGCTCGGGGACACAGGGGAATAATGAAGCTTTCTTT	CASSGTQGNNEAFF
TRBV7-8	TRBJ1-3	NA	NA	TGTGCCAGCAGCCCCGGGAACACCATATATTTT	CASSPGNTIYF
TRBV7-2	TRBJ2-7	TRBD2	few	TGTGCCAGCAGCTTAGATTGGCTAGCGGGGGACTACGAGCAGTACTTC	CASSLDWLAGDYEQYF
TRBV7-2	TRBJ1-4	NA	NA	TGTGCCAGCAGCTCACCCCCCACTATCCTGACAGGAAAGGGAGAAAAACTGTTTTTT	CASSSPPTILTGKGEKLFF
TRBV7-2	TRBJ2-7	TRBD1	once	TGTGCCAGCAGCTTAGGGGTGGACAGGGCCTACGAGCAGTACTTC	CASSLGVDRAYEQYF
TRBV7-3	TRBJ2-3	TRBD2	NA	TGTGCCAGCAGCTTAGGAGGACTAGCGGGGGGCCCTCGGTCAGATACGCAGTATTTT	CASSLGGLAGGPRSDTQYF
TRBV15	TRBJ2-4	TRBD1	few	TGTGCCACCAGCACAAAGACAGGGGGCGCTGCCAAAAACATTCAGTACTTC	CATSTKTGGAAKNIQYF
TRBV7-8	TRBJ2-3	TRBD1	once	TGTGCCAGCATCCGGGACAGCAACACAGATACGCAGTATTTT	CASIRDSNTDTQYF
TRBV28	TRBJ2-1	TRBD2	NA	TGTGCCAGCAGTTCTCGTCGGACAGGTACTAGCGGGGGGGCTTGGAATGAGCAGTTCTTC	CASSSRRTGTSGGAWNEQFF
TRBV19	TRBJ1-5	NA	once	TGTGCCAGTAGTTTCCAGGGTAGGCAGCCCCAGCATTTT	CASSFQGRQPQHF
TRBV2	TRBJ2-1	NA	NA	TGTGCCAGCAACTTAAAGAATGAGCAGTTCTTC	CASNLKNEQFF
TRBV29-1	TRBJ2-7	NA	NA	TGCAGCGTCCGGACCGGGGATTGGGACGAGCAGTACTTC	CSVRTGDWDEQYF
TRBV28	TRBJ1-3	NA	NA	TGTGCCAGCAGTTTATTGGAGGGAGTATACGGGAACACCATATATTTT	CASSLLEGVYGNTIYF
TRBV5-1	TRBJ1-1	TRBD1	once	TGCGCCAGCAGCTTGGGGGGGACAGTGAACACTGAAGCTTTCTTT	CASSLGGTVNTEAFF
TRBV6-6	TRBJ1-2	NA	medium-sized	TGTGCCAGCAGCGAGCCGGGGAAGGCTGGCTACACCTTC	CASSEPGKAGYTF
TRBV7-7	TRBJ2-6	TRBD1	NA	TGTGCTAGCAGCTTGGGACAGGGCTCTGGGGCCAACGTCCTGACTTTC	CASSLGQGSGANVLTF
TRBV6-1	TRBJ2-7	NA	NA	TGTGCCAGCAGTGTGGACGGGCGAGGCGAGCAGTACTTC	CASSVDGRGEQYF
TRBV10-3	TRBJ2-7	TRBD2	once	TGTGCCATCAGTGATTTCTGGGGACTAGCTCTCGAGCAGTACTTC	CAISDFWGLALEQYF
TRBV7-9	TRBJ1-5	TRBD1	NA	TGTGCCAGCACCTACGGGGGACAGGACAATCAGCCCCAGCATTTT	CASTYGGQDNQPQHF
TRBV7-6	TRBJ1-6	TRBD1	few	TGTGCCAGCAGCCCGAGGGACAGCCGTTCGGGGGCACCCCTCCACTTT	CASSPRDSRSGAPLHF
TRBV27	TRBJ2-1	NA	NA	TGTGCCAGCAGTTTATGGGGGGGCCCCTACAATGAGCAGTTCTTC	CASSLWGGPYNEQFF
TRBV2	TRBJ1-4	NA	once	TGTGCCAGCAGTGTTGGACAGTCAACTAATGAAAAACTGTTTTTT	CASSVGQSTNEKLFF
TRBV11-2	TRBJ2-1	NA	NA	TGTGCCAGCAGCAAGGCCGGGGACACCTACAATGAGCAGTTCTTC	CASSKAGDTYNEQFF
TRBV7-9	TRBJ1-2	NA	NA	TGTGCCACCAGACCGGGACATGGCTACACCTTC	CATRPGHGYTF
TRBV21-1	TRBJ2-3	NA	NA	TGTGCCAGCAGCAAAGCAACAGATACGCAGTATTTT	CASSKATDTQYF
TRBV7-2	TRBJ1-2	NA	once	TGTGCCAGCAGCTTAGTGGAGGGAACTAACTATGGCTACACCTTC	CASSLVEGTNYGYTF
TRBV6-6	TRBJ2-6	NA	NA	TGTGCCAGCAGTTACTCCCAGACTGGGGCCAACGTCCTGACTTTC	CASSYSQTGANVLTF
TRBV5-1	TRBJ1-4	NA	NA	TGCGCCAGCAGCTTGCGGGGGGCTGGAGAAAAACTGTTTTTT	CASSLRGAGEKLFF
TRBV7-2	TRBJ1-3	TRBD1	once	TGTGCCAGCAGTTACAGGGGGCGCGGAGGAAACACCATATATTTT	CASSYRGRGGNTIYF
TRBV19	TRBJ2-7	NA	NA	TGTGCCAGTAGTCTGGACGTCCTAGGGGGGTACGAGCAGTACTTC	CASSLDVLGGYEQYF
TRBV4-1	TRBJ2-3	NA	few	TGCGCCAGCAGCCGGATGGGCCCTATCTCCACAGATACGCAGTATTTT	CASSRMGPISTDTQYF
TRBV7-2	TRBJ1-2	NA	NA	TGTGCCATCCCGGGGGATGGCTACACCTTC	CAIPGDGYTF
TRBV5-1	TRBJ1-3	NA	NA	TGCGCCAGCAGCTTTTCGGGCGGCTCTGGAAACACCATATATTTT	CASSFSGGSGNTIYF
TRBV30	TRBJ1-5	NA	few	TGTGCCTGGAGTTTGCCGGGTGTTAGCAATCAGCCCCAGCATTTT	CAWSLPGVSNQPQHF